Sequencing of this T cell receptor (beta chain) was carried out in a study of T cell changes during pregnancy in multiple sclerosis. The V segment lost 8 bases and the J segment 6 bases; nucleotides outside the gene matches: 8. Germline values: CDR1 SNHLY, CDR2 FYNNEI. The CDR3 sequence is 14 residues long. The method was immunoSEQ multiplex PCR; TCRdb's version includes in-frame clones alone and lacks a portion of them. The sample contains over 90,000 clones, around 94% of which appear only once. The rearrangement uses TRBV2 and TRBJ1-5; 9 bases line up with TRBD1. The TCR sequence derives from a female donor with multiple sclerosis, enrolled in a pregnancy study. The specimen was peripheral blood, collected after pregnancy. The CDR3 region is CASVGQGDIQPQHF. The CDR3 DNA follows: TGTGCCAGCGTGGGACAGGGCGATATTCAGCCCCAGCATTTT.